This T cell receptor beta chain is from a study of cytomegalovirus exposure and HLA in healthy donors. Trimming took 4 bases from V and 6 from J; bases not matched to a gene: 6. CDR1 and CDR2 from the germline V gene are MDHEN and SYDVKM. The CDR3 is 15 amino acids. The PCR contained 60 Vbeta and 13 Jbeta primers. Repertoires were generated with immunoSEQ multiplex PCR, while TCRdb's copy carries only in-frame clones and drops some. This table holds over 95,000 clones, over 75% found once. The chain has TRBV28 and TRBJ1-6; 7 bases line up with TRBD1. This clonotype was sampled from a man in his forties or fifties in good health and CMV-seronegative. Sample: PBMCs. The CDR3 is CASSSAGQSNSPLHF. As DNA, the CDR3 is TGTGCCAGCAGTTCGGCGGGACAGTCTAATTCACCCCTCCACTTT.